The source of this T cell receptor beta chain is a study of blood T cell repertoires in COVID-19. As for the study in general: Nucleic acid was either cDNA or gDNA, and it came from T cells, B-cell-depleted T cells, or PBMCs.

Original processing notes: Nucleated cell counts were estimated from reference gene primer amplification. Clones were read by immunoSEQ multiplex PCR, and TCRdb kept only the in-frame ones, dropping some. Clone size and the V and J calls come from that table; the DNA yielded D and trimming. In the table there are 100,000 to 150,000 clones, roughly nine tenths of which are singletons. Sequenced sample: peripheral blood. This sequence originates from a man between 65 and 79 years old who had recovered from COVID-19.

The CDR3 DNA follows: TGTGCCACCAGTAAAACCGGGACAGGCTACGCCGGGGAGCTGTTTTTT. Protein: CATSKTGTGYAGELFF. The rearrangement joins TRBV24-1 to TRBJ2-2, with 8 bases that match TRBD1. The CDR3 sequence is 16 residues long. The V segment lost 6 bases and the J segment 6 bases; nucleotides outside the gene matches: 11. CDR1 KGHDR and CDR2 SFDVKD come from the germline V gene.